This TCR beta chain was obtained from a study of OX40 agonist ivuxolimab in advanced cancers. The study's findings and limits: Researchers report that CD8+ T cells had, on average, more expanded clones than CD4+.

Concerning this clone: No antigen is known for it.

TCRdb's copy holds only in-frame clones and misses some; the assay was immunoSEQ multiplex PCR. The sample holds tens of thousands of clones, about 81% seen once. Patients who had autoimmune disease history or got systemic immunosuppression were left out. The CDR3 length is 18 residues. The germline V gene has CDR1 SGHDT and CDR2 YYEEEE. Deletions cut 0 bases from V and 1 base from J, with 17 bases between. The TCR sequence derives from an adult with an advanced solid tumor such as melanoma, head and neck, liver or kidney cancer. The genes are TRBV5-6 and TRBJ1-5; TRBD1 is a possible D gene (5 bases). The source material was CD4+ or CD8+ T cells sorted from blood, sampled in a trial of the OX40 agonist ivuxolimab. The DNA of the CDR3 is TGTGCCAGCAGCTTGGGGGCGGGTATCGGGGGAAGCAATCAGCCCCAGCATTTT. Amino acid sequence: CASSLGAGIGGSNQPQHF.